This TCR beta chain was found in a study of T cells in Graves' hyperthyroidism and ophthalmopathy. Regions amplified from RNA transcripts were the TCR beta CDR3 regions. A set of HTBI primers served as the primers for a first-round RT-PCR of the TCR CDR3. TCRdb recomputed calls from the multiplex PCR reads with MiXCR, one row per CDR3 protein. The sample holds a few hundred thousand distinct CDR3 sequences, more than 15% seen once. This clonotype has at least ten counts. The CDR3 length is 15 residues. The germline gives CDR1 SNHLY, CDR2 FYNNEI. With 4 bases clipped from V and 6 bases from J, the junction kept 10 bases outside the gene matches.

The sequence derives from a middle-aged woman with Graves' ophthalmopathy. This chain connects TRBV2 to TRBJ2-3; TRBD1 matches at 7 bases. Material: blood. The CDR3 spells CASSARDSFTDTQYF. In DNA form, the CDR3 reads TGTGCCAGCAGTGCCCGGGACAGCTTTACGGATACGCAGTATTTT.